The present entry profiles one TCR beta chain with its context. The antigen is unknown. Trimming pared 2 bases from V and 0 bases from J, leaving 11 bases between. This CDR3 has 15 amino acids. Germline CDR1 SQVTM, CDR2 ANQGSEA. Each CDR3 protein gets one entry after TCRdb re-called the reads with MiXCR. Found here are about 160,000 distinct CDR3 sequences, roughly a sixth of them singletons; the top ten hold around a sixth. This sample stems from a study of T cell repertoires in cytomegalovirus infection. Study summary: It can be stated that public TCR beta signatures indicated CMV infection as well as a matching HLA type.

Study-wide points: Predominance within the ex vivo response was attributable to HLA-C-restricted CMV-specific TCR beta clonotypes. Based on cumulative public TCR beta family frequency, carriers of CMV plus the relevant HLA were identified.

This sequence originates from a human donor in good health (CMV status not recorded). Some clones in this sample may be carry-over from other donors' samples. Specimen: CD8+ T cells from PBMCs. V gene TRBV29-1 combines with J gene TRBJ2-1; no clear D gene. The CDR3 loop is CSVEFVGSSYNEQFF. CDR3 nucleotide sequence: TGCAGCGTTGAATTTGTCGGTAGCTCCTACAATGAGCAGTTCTTC.